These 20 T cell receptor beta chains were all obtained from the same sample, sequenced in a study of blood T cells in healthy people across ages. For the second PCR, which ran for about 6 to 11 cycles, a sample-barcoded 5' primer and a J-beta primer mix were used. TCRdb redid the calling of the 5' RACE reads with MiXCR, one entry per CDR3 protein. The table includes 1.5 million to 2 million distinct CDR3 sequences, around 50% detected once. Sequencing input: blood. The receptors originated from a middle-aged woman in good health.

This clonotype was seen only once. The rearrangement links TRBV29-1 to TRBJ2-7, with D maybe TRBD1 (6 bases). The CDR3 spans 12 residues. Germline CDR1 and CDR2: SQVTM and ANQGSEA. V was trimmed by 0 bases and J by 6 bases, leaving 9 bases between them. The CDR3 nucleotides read TGCAGCGTTGAAGAACAGGGTTCCGAGCAGTACTTC. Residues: CSVEEQGSEQYF.

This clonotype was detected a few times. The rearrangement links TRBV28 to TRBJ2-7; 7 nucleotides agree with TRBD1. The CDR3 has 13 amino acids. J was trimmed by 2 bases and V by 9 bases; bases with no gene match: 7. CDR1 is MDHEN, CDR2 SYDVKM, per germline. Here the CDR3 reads CASDRQGPYEQYF. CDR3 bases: TGTGCCAGTGACAGACAGGGCCCCTACGAGCAGTACTTC.

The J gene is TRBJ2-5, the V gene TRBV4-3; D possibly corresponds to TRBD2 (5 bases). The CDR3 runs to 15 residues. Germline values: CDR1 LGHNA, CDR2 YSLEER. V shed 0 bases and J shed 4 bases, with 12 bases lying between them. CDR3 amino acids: CASSQERGFGETQYF. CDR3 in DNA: TGCGCCAGCAGCCAAGAGCGCGGGTTCGGAGAGACCCAGTACTTC.

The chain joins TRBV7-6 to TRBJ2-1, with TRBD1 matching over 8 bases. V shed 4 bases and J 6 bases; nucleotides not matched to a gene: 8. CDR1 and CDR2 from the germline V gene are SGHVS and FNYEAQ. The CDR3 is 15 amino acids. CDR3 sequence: CASSSAQDRVNEQFF. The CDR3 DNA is TGTGCCAGCAGCTCCGCCCAGGACAGGGTCAATGAGCAGTTCTTC.

DNA for the CDR3: TGCGCCAGCAGCTTGATGGGCCGCTGGGGCTACACCTTC. Protein sequence: CASSLMGRWGYTF. The rearrangement uses TRBV5-1 and TRBJ1-2; D unclear. The CDR3 runs to 13 residues. V was cut by 1 base and J by 8 bases, with 12 bases left in between. In germline, CDR1 is SGHRS, CDR2 YFSETQ.

The CDR3 DNA reads TGTGCCACCAGCAGTACTTTTGACAGGGGGAGAACAGATACGCAGTATTTT. As protein: CATSSTFDRGRTDTQYF. V and J are TRBV15 and TRBJ2-3; 9 positions agree with TRBD1. Germline CDR1 LNHNV, CDR2 YYDKDF (reference sequence). Unmatched junction bases numbered 10, after V lost 3 bases and J lost 3 bases. This CDR3 region has 17 residues.

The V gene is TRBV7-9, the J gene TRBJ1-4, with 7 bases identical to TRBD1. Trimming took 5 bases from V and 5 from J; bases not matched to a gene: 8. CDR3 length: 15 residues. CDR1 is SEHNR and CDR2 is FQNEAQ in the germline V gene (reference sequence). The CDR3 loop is CASSTYRGINEKLFF. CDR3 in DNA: TGTGCCAGCAGCACCTACAGGGGAATAAATGAAAAACTGTTTTTT.

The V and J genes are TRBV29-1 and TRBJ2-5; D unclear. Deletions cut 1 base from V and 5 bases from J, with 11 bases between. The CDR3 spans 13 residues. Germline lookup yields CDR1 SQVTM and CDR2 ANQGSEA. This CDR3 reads CSVEGGVLETQYF. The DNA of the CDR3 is TGCAGCGTTGAAGGGGGTGTGCTCGAGACCCAGTACTTC.

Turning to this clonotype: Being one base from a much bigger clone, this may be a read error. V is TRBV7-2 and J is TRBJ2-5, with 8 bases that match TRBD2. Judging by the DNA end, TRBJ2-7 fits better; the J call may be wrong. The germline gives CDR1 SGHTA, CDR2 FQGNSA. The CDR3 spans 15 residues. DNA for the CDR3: TGTGCCGGCAGCTTAATCGGGGGGGCGCGTGTCGAGCAGTACTTC. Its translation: CAGSLIGGARVEQYF.

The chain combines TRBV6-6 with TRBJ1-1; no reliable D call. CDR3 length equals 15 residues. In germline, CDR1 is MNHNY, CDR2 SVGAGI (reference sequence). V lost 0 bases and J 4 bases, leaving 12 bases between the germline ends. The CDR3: CASSYSIRPATEAFF. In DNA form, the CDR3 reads TGTGCCAGCAGTTACTCGATTAGACCTGCCACTGAAGCTTTCTTT.

The DNA for the CDR3 is TGTGCCAGCAGTTACTCGACTAGCGGGGGGCCGAGAGAGACCCAGTACTTC. Translation: CASSYSTSGGPRETQYF. This chain uses TRBV6-2 or TRBV6-3 with TRBJ2-5, with 13 bases identical to TRBD2. The trim removed 0 bases at V and 4 bases at J, leaving 5 bases unmatched. The CDR3 covers 17 residues. Germline lookup yields CDR1 MNHEY and CDR2 SVGEGT.

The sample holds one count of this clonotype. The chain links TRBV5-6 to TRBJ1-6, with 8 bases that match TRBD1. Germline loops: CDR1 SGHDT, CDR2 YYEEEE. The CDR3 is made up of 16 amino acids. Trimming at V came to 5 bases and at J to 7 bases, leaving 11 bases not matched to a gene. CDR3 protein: CASSGGDRLPNSPLHF. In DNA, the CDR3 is TGTGCCAGCAGTGGCGGGGACAGGCTTCCAAATTCACCCCTCCACTTT.

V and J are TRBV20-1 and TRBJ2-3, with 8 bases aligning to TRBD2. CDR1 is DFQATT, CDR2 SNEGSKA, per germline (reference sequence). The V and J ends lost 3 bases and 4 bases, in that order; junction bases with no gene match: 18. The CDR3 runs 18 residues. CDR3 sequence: CSARGLGARGGSADTQYF. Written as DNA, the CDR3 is TGCAGTGCTAGGGGCCTAGGGGCTCGGGGGGGCTCTGCAGATACGCAGTATTTT.

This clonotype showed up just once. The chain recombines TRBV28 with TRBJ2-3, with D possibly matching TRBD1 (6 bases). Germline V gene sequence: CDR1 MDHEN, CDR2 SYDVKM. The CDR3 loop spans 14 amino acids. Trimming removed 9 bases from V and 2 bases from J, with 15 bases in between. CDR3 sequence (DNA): TGTGCCAGTAGAAAGGGACACTTCACAGATACGCAGTATTTT. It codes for CASRKGHFTDTQYF. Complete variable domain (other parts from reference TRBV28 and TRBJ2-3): DVKVTQSSRYLVKRTGEKVFLECVQDMDHENMFWYRQDPGLGLRLIYFSYDVKMKEKGDIPEGYSVSREKKERFSLILESASTNQTSMYLCASRKGHFTDTQYFGPGTRLTVL.

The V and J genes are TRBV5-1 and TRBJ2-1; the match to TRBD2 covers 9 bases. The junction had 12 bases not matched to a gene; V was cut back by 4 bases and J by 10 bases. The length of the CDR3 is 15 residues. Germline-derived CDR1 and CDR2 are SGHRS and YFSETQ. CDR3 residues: CASSGSGGPHREQFF. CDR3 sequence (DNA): TGCGCCAGCAGCGGTAGCGGGGGCCCCCATCGGGAGCAGTTCTTC.

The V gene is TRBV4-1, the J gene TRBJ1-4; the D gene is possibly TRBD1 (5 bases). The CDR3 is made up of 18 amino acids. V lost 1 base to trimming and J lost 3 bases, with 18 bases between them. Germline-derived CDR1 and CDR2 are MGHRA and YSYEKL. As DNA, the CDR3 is TGCGCCAGCAGCCAAGTAACCCCCCGGGGGACTGCTAATGAAAAACTGTTTTTT. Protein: CASSQVTPRGTANEKLFF.

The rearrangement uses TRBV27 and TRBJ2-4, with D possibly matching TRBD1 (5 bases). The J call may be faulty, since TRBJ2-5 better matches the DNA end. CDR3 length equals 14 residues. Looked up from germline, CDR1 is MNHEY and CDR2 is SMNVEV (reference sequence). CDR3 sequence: CATTKGDYQETQYF. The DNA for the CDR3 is TGTGCCACCACGAAAGGGGATTACCAAGAGACCCAGTACTTC.

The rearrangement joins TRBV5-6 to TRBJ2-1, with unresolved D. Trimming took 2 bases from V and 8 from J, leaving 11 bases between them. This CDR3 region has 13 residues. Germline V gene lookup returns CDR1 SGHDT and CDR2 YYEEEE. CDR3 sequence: CASSFPTDDEQFF. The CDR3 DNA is TGTGCCAGCAGCTTCCCCACAGACGATGAGCAGTTCTTC. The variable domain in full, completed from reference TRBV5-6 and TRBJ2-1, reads DAGVTQSPTHLIKTRGQQVTLRCSPKSGHDTVSWYQQALGQGPQFIFQYYEEEERQRGNFPDRFSGHQFPNYSSELNVNALLLGDSALYLCASSFPTDDEQFFGPGTRLTVL.

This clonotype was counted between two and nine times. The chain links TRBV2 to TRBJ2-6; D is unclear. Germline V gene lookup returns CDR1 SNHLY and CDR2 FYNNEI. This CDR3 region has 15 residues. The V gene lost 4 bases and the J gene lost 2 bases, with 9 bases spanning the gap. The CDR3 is CASSGRWAGANVLTF. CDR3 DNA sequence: TGTGCCAGCAGTGGCCGTTGGGCTGGGGCCAACGTCCTGACTTTC.

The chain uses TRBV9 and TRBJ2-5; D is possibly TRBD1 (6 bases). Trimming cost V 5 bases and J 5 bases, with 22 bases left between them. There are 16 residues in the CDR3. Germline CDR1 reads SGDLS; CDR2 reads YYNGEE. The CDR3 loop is CASRPEQGSEGETQYF. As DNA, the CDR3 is TGTGCCAGCAGGCCCGAACAGGGATCAGAAGGGGAGACCCAGTACTTC.